This T cell receptor (beta chain) was found in a study of cytomegalovirus exposure and HLA in healthy donors. Per germline, CDR1 SNHLY and CDR2 FYNNEI. V dropped 5 bases and J dropped 6 bases, with 14 bases sitting between them. This CDR3 is built from 13 residues. This PCR relied on a set of 60 Vbeta primers and 13 Jbeta primers. Assay: immunoSEQ multiplex PCR; the TCRdb copy retains only in-frame clones and omits some. The sample shows around 150,000 clones, around four fifths of them seen only once. Sequenced sample: PBMCs. The rearrangement links TRBV2 to TRBJ2-7, with D tentatively TRBD2 (6 bases). This clonotype originated in a male donor in good health and CMV-seronegative. The CDR3 region has the DNA TGTGCCAGCAGTCCGGGGGACGGTGGCGAGCAGTACTTC. Translating gives CASSPGDGGEQYF.